What follows are 21 T cell receptor beta chains derived from one specimen sequenced in a study of blood T cell repertoires in COVID-19. Measured with immunoSEQ multiplex PCR; TCRdb has only the in-frame clones, and not every one. The table lists approximately 150,000 clones, approximately 80% of them singletons. The source material was PBMCs or T cells enriched from blood (not recorded which). The source of these receptors is a man in his sixties or seventies who had been exposed to COVID-19.

This chain links TRBV2 with TRBJ1-3; maybe TRBD1 (6 bases). The germline gives CDR1 SNHLY, CDR2 FYNNEI. Trimming shortened V by 9 bases and J by 0 bases, and 9 bases separated the two germline ends. This CDR3 is 13 amino acids long. The DNA of the CDR3 is TGTGCCAGTGGACAGCACTCTGGAAACACCATATATTTT. It encodes CASGQHSGNTIYF.

Only one count was recorded for this clone. The V gene is TRBV6-2 or TRBV6-3, the J gene TRBJ2-5; 12 nucleotides align to TRBD2. J gave up 2 bases and V 5 bases, and 6 bases lay outside the gene matches. This CDR3 contains 16 residues. Germline V gives CDR1 MNHEY, CDR2 SVGEGT. This CDR3 reads CASSLTSGRPQETQYF. The CDR3 DNA reads as TGTGCCAGCAGTCTGACTAGCGGGAGACCTCAAGAGACCCAGTACTTC.

The chain employs TRBV6-1 and TRBJ1-2; no definite D call. The CDR3 sequence is 15 residues long. V shed 2 bases and J shed 0 bases, with 10 bases lying between them. The germline gives CDR1 MNHNS, CDR2 SASEGT. CDR3 in amino acids: CASSENWSANYGYTF. The CDR3 bases are TGTGCCAGCAGTGAAAATTGGTCGGCTAACTATGGCTACACCTTC.

The chain couples TRBV27 to TRBJ2-7; 9 bases line up with TRBD1. The CDR3 extends over 16 amino acids. CDR1 and CDR2 (germline): MNHEY, SMNVEV (reference sequence). V shed 4 bases, J shed 3 bases, and the junction held 10 bases outside the gene matches. CDR3 loop: CASSSPLGTGSYEQYF. In DNA form, the CDR3 reads TGTGCCAGCAGTTCTCCCCTTGGGACAGGGAGCTACGAGCAGTACTTC.

The chain couples TRBV5-4 to TRBJ1-5; the D is unclear. Germline values: CDR1 SGHNT, CDR2 YYREEE (reference sequence). The CDR3 loop spans 17 amino acids. Trimming left V 4 bases short and J 0 bases short, with 17 bases between. CDR3 in DNA: TGTGCCAGCAGCCTACCCCCGGACTCCTATAGCAATCAGCCCCAGCATTTT. It translates to CASSLPPDSYSNQPQHF.

The V gene is TRBV2, the J gene TRBJ1-1; TRBD1 agrees at 7 bases. Germline V gene data show CDR1 as SNHLY and CDR2 as FYNNEI. The ends lost 6 bases at V and 4 bases at J; junction bases unmatched: 5. This CDR3 comprises 13 residues. CDR3: CASSGRGTTEAFF. The CDR3 nucleotides are TGTGCCAGCAGCGGCAGGGGGACCACTGAAGCTTTCTTT.

The genes are TRBV6-2 or TRBV6-3 and TRBJ2-7; 7 positions agree with TRBD2. Trimming took 2 bases from V and 7 from J; bases not matched to a gene: 5. CDR1 is MNHEY and CDR2 is SVGEGT in the germline V gene. The CDR3 has 13 amino acids. CDR3 in amino acids: CASSYGGRGEQYF. The CDR3 DNA follows: TGTGCCAGCAGTTACGGCGGGAGAGGGGAGCAGTACTTC.

V usage is TRBV13 and J usage is TRBJ1-1, with D hard to call. The CDR3 is 14 amino acids. Germline CDR1 PRHDT, CDR2 FYEKMQ (reference sequence). Trimming removed 5 bases from V and 1 base from J, with 11 bases in between. This chain's CDR3 is CASSGRETNTEAFF. In DNA, the CDR3 is TGTGCCAGCAGCGGACGGGAGACGAACACTGAAGCTTTCTTT.

The V and J genes are TRBV24-1 and TRBJ1-1, with 11 bases matching TRBD1. The CDR3 is made up of 14 amino acids. Germline V CDR1 and CDR2: KGHDR, SFDVKD. V shed 5 bases and J 5 bases; nucleotides not matched to a gene: 3. The CDR3 reads CATSGTGGRTEAFF. CDR3 DNA sequence: TGTGCCACCAGTGGGACAGGGGGCAGGACTGAAGCTTTCTTT.

The J gene is TRBJ2-7, the V gene TRBV14; 12 nucleotides match TRBD2. CDR1 SGHDN and CDR2 FVKESK come from the germline V gene. This CDR3 is 21 amino acids long. V was clipped by 3 bases and J by 6 bases; unmatched bases: 24. The CDR3 sequence is CASSQQWNSRLAGDSDPEQYF. CDR3 DNA sequence: TGTGCCAGCAGCCAGCAATGGAACAGCCGACTAGCGGGGGATTCGGATCCCGAGCAGTACTTC.

This clone was counted once. The chain recombines TRBV19 with TRBJ2-2; 9 positions agree with TRBD2. This CDR3 has 17 residues. CDR1 is LNHDA, CDR2 SQIVND, per germline (reference sequence). Trimming at V came to 3 bases and at J to 6 bases, leaving 11 bases not matched to a gene. The CDR3 nucleotides read TGTGCCAGTAGTATGGTGGCGGGGGGGAAGGGCGCCGGGGAGCTGTTTTTT. Translation: CASSMVAGGKGAGELFF.

The rearrangement uses TRBV7-9 and TRBJ2-1; D uncertain. Deletions cut 4 bases from V and 12 bases from J, with 22 bases between. CDR1 and CDR2 from the germline V gene are SEHNR and FQNEAQ (reference sequence). This CDR3 spans 15 amino acids. CDR3 in DNA: TGTGCCAGCAGCTCCCCCAACCTAGGAAAAGAACGGCAGTTCTTC. Translation: CASSSPNLGKERQFF.

This rearrangement joins TRBV24-1 to TRBJ2-7, with D possibly matching TRBD2 (6 bases). The CDR3 length is 15 residues. Trimming removed 2 bases from V and 0 bases from J, with 10 bases in between. Germline V gene sequence: CDR1 KGHDR, CDR2 SFDVKD. This CDR3 is CATSDCPGDSYEQYF. CDR3 sequence (DNA): TGTGCCACCAGTGATTGCCCGGGGGACTCCTACGAGCAGTACTTC.

This clone was observed a few times. The V gene is TRBV5-1, the J gene TRBJ2-7; 10 bases agree with TRBD1. V was clipped by 4 bases and J by 4 bases; unmatched bases: 11. The CDR3 is 16 residues long. Germline loops: CDR1 SGHRS, CDR2 YFSETQ. Here the CDR3 DNA reads TGCGCCAGCAGCCTGAGTAGGGGGACAGGGGTGTACGAGCAGTACTTC. Protein product: CASSLSRGTGVYEQYF. Full variable domain (remainder filled in from reference TRBV5-1 and TRBJ2-7): KAGVTQTPRYLIKTRGQQVTLSCSPISGHRSVSWYQQTPGQGLQFLFEYFSETQRNKGNFPGRFSGRQFSNSRSEMNVSTLELGDSALYLCASSLSRGTGVYEQYFGPGTRLTVT.

The V gene is TRBV7-2, the J gene TRBJ1-2; D possibly corresponds to TRBD1 (6 bases). The CDR3 is 14 amino acids. Germline CDR1 and CDR2: SGHTA and FQGNSA. Trimming shortened V by 5 bases and J by 2 bases, and 12 bases separated the two germline ends. This chain's CDR3 is CASSPTGLNYGYTF. The CDR3 coding sequence is TGTGCCAGCAGCCCGACAGGACTGAACTATGGCTACACCTTC.

The CDR3 protein is CASSYTAGVTFYGYTF. CDR3 nucleotide sequence: TGTGCCAGCAGTTATACAGCGGGGGTTACTTTCTATGGCTACACCTTC. V usage is TRBV6-2 or TRBV6-3 and J usage is TRBJ1-2, with D possibly matching TRBD1 (5 bases). V lost 3 bases and J lost 4, with 18 bases in between. The germline V gene encodes CDR1 MNHEY and CDR2 SVGEGT. The CDR3 extends over 16 amino acids.

The chain uses TRBV18 and TRBJ1-3; D unclear. V lost 8 bases to trimming and J lost 8 bases, with 25 bases between them. The germline CDR1 and CDR2 sequences are KGHSH and LQKENI. The CDR3 contains 16 residues. CDR3 residues: CASRNLPGASPDTIYF. The CDR3, as DNA: TGTGCCAGCCGAAACTTACCGGGAGCTTCGCCGGACACCATATATTTT.

This clone was seen a few times. V and J are TRBV5-1 and TRBJ1-1, with D maybe TRBD1 (6 bases). Trimming pared 3 bases from V and 4 bases from J, leaving 13 bases between. Looked up from germline, CDR1 is SGHRS and CDR2 is YFSETQ. The CDR3 contains 14 residues. The CDR3 loop is CASSSRQGSTEAFF. As DNA, the CDR3 is TGCGCCAGCAGCTCACGCCAGGGGAGCACTGAAGCTTTCTTT. Variable domain in full (rest from reference TRBV5-1 and TRBJ1-1): KAGVTQTPRYLIKTRGQQVTLSCSPISGHRSVSWYQQTPGQGLQFLFEYFSETQRNKGNFPGRFSGRQFSNSRSEMNVSTLELGDSALYLCASSSRQGSTEAFFGQGTRLTVV.

The rearrangement joins TRBV7-9 to TRBJ2-1, with 9 bases identical to TRBD2. V shed 4 bases and J 4 bases; nucleotides not matched to a gene: 2. In germline, CDR1 is SEHNR, CDR2 FQNEAQ (reference sequence). The CDR3 sequence is 14 residues long. CDR3: CASSSSGRYNEQFF. Written as DNA, the CDR3 is TGTGCCAGCAGCTCCAGCGGGAGGTACAATGAGCAGTTCTTC.

This clone has just one count. The rearrangement uses TRBV18 and TRBJ1-6, with D possibly being TRBD1 (6 bases). Germline assignment: CDR1 KGHSH and CDR2 LQKENI. V lost 4 bases and J 10 bases, leaving 17 bases between the germline ends. There are 15 residues in the CDR3. The CDR3 is CASSLGTGIRSPLHF. DNA for the CDR3: TGTGCCAGCTCACTCGGCACAGGGATACGCTCACCCCTCCACTTT.

V gene TRBV6-5 combines with J gene TRBJ1-1; TRBD1 might be the D (5 bases). The CDR3 has 14 amino acids. The V gene's germline CDR1 is MNHEY and CDR2 SVGAGI. V was shortened by 10 bases and J by 10 bases, with 25 bases between the two germline ends. CDR3 bases: TGTGCCATCTGGACATACCCTGGATTTCTGACAGCTTTCTTT. It translates to CAIWTYPGFLTAFF.